These T cell receptor beta chains were read from a single sample in a study of shared clonotypes between healthy human individuals. The data were produced by immunoSEQ multiplex PCR, yet TCRdb's version contains in-frame clones alone and is incomplete. The sample includes roughly 1 million clones, 75% to 85% of them seen just once. The specimen sequenced was memory CD4+ T cells from PBMCs. The receptors derive from a man aged 18 to 29 in good health. Some clones in this sample may be carry-over from other donors' samples. Each CDR3 is given with its conserved first and last residue. Each record gives: J gene, clone size, D gene, V gene, CDR3 protein, CDR3 DNA. A D gene is named only where the DNA matches it firmly. A clone size is listed for some rows: how often the clone was seen (once, few, many), or a class if it is expanded.

TRBJ2-1,.,TRBD2,TRBV5-1,CASSLEASGRSNEQFF,TGCGCCAGCAGCTTGGAAGCGAGCGGGAGGTCCAATGAGCAGTTCTTC
TRBJ2-6,.,.,TRBV9,CASSVGLLGANVLTF,TGTGCCAGCAGCGTAGGGTTATTAGGGGCCAACGTCCTGACTTTC
TRBJ1-3,few,.,TRBV7-9,CASRQSTGNTIYF,TGTGCCAGCAGGCAATCTACTGGAAACACCATATATTTT
TRBJ1-2,.,.,TRBV9,CASSANRTGNYGYTF,TGTGCCAGCAGCGCAAATAGAACGGGCAACTATGGCTACACCTTC
TRBJ2-5,once,TRBD1,TRBV10-3,CAISGGQGVGETQYF,TGTGCCATCAGTGGAGGACAGGGGGTGGGAGAGACCCAGTACTTC
TRBJ2-7,.,.,TRBV7-9,CASSPTYEQYF,TGTGCCAGCAGCCCTACCTACGAGCAGTACTTC
TRBJ1-3,.,TRBD1,TRBV6-1,CASSIQGAGNTIYF,TGTGCCAGCAGCATACAGGGGGCTGGAAACACCATATATTTT
TRBJ2-5,.,.,TRBV20-1,CSAIDRQTQYF,TGCAGTGCGATCGACAGACAGACCCAGTACTTC
TRBJ1-4,once,TRBD1,TRBV9,CASNKIGGTDEKLFF,TGTGCCAGCAACAAGATCGGTGGGACAGATGAAAAACTGTTTTTT
TRBJ2-3,.,.,TRBV18,CASSQDLGGRTDTQYF,TGTGCCAGCTCGCAAGACCTAGGGGGTAGGACAGATACGCAGTATTTT
TRBJ2-4,.,.,TRBV6-4,CASSEWASENIQYF,TGTGCCAGCAGTGAATGGGCGTCGGAAAACATTCAGTACTTC
TRBJ2-1,.,.,TRBV6-5,CASRPPWGNEQFF,TGTGCCAGCAGACCCCCTTGGGGCAATGAGCAGTTCTTC
TRBJ1-1,few,.,TRBV7-9,CASSLIGSGYTEAFF,TGTGCCAGCAGCTTAATCGGCAGCGGATACACTGAAGCTTTCTTT
TRBJ2-3,.,.,TRBV2,CASSARLGDTQYF,TGTGCCAGCAGTGCCAGGTTGGGAGATACGCAGTATTTT
TRBJ2-1,few,.,TRBV28,CASRPHGAEQFF,TGTGCCAGCAGACCCCATGGGGCGGAGCAGTTCTTC
TRBJ2-7,.,.,TRBV5-5,CASSLRTEFYEQYF,TGTGCCAGCAGCTTGCGGACTGAATTCTACGAGCAGTACTTC
TRBJ2-6,few,TRBD2,TRBV4-1,CASSQAFRAGGHGANVLTF,TGCGCCAGCAGCCAAGCATTCCGAGCGGGAGGGCACGGGGCCAACGTCCTGACTTTC
TRBJ2-7,.,TRBD1,TRBV28,CASSSPGQVPYEQYF,TGTGCCAGCAGCTCTCCGGGACAGGTGCCCTACGAGCAGTACTTC
TRBJ1-5,.,.,TRBV2,CASSRSRSNQPQHF,TGTGCCAGCAGTCGGTCCAGGAGCAATCAGCCCCAGCATTTT
TRBJ2-7,.,TRBD1,TRBV2,CASRPGQHYEQYF,TGTGCCAGCAGACCGGGACAGCATTACGAGCAGTACTTC
TRBJ2-5,.,.,TRBV7-9,CASSLPRRFQETQYF,TGTGCCAGCAGCTTACCCCGGAGGTTCCAAGAGACCCAGTACTTC
TRBJ2-3,.,.,TRBV10-3,CAISESRLEVLDTQYF,TGTGCCATCAGTGAGTCGCGGCTAGAGGTCCTAGATACGCAGTATTTT
TRBJ2-2,.,.,TRBV7-9,CASNREAGELFF,TGTGCCAGCAACAGGGAGGCCGGGGAGCTGTTTTTT
TRBJ2-1,.,.,TRBV5-4,CASSPGPYNEQFF,TGTGCCAGCAGCCCAGGGCCCTACAATGAGCAGTTCTTC
TRBJ2-7,few,.,TRBV6-1,CASSSTEVYEQYF,TGTGCCAGCAGCTCTACGGAGGTCTACGAGCAGTACTTC
TRBJ2-7,.,TRBD2,TRBV7-9,CASSRLGPSGGWDSYEQYF,TGTGCCAGCAGCCGCCTAGGTCCTAGCGGGGGTTGGGACTCCTACGAGCAGTACTTC
TRBJ1-6,.,TRBD1,TRBV27,CASSLSGTGVSPLHF,TGTGCCAGCAGTTTATCCGGGACAGGGGTTTCACCCCTCCACTTT
TRBJ2-1,.,.,TRBV11-1,CASSLLRPPVDNEQFF,TGTGCCAGCAGCTTACTAAGGCCCCCGGTAGACAATGAGCAGTTCTTC
TRBJ2-6,.,TRBD1,TRBV7-9,CASSLGTGNSGANVLTF,TGTGCCAGCAGCTTAGGGACAGGGAACTCTGGGGCCAACGTCCTGACTTTC
TRBJ2-3,once,TRBD2,TRBV5-4,CASSRVAGRGADTQYF,TGTGCCAGCAGCCGTGTAGCGGGGAGAGGAGCAGATACGCAGTATTTT
TRBJ2-7,.,TRBD2,TRBV6-4,CASSDPNPGLAGGPCLFSSYEQYF,TGTGCCAGCAGTGACCCGAACCCGGGACTAGCGGGAGGGCCGTGCCTTTTCAGCTCCTACGAGCAGTACTTC
TRBJ1-5,.,.,TRBV5-8,CASSLARGNQPQHF,TGTGCCAGCAGCTTGGCCAGGGGTAATCAGCCCCAGCATTTT
TRBJ2-5,.,TRBD2,TRBV7-3,CASSPGTSGQETQYF,TGTGCCAGCAGCCCCGGGACTAGCGGCCAAGAGACCCAGTACTTC
TRBJ2-7,few,.,TRBV5-5,CASSSYSSSYEQYF,TGTGCCAGCAGCTCTTACAGTAGCTCCTACGAGCAGTACTTC
TRBJ2-3,.,.,TRBV5-6,CASSLVGVGRITDTQYF,TGTGCCAGCAGCTTGGTAGGTGTGGGCAGGATCACAGATACGCAGTATTTT
TRBJ2-1,.,.,TRBV29-1,CSVSGTGYNEQFF,TGCAGCGTCTCCGGGACGGGATACAATGAGCAGTTCTTC
TRBJ2-6,.,.,TRBV5-1,CASSLVPTSGANVLTF,TGCGCCAGCAGCTTGGTACCTACCTCTGGGGCCAACGTCCTGACTTTC
TRBJ2-3,.,TRBD2,TRBV4-1,CASSQGLAQADTQYF,TGCGCCAGCAGCCAAGGACTAGCGCAGGCAGATACGCAGTATTTT
TRBJ2-1,many,.,TRBV28,CASRLRGSYNEQFF,TGTGCCAGCAGGTTAAGGGGCTCCTACAATGAGCAGTTCTTC
TRBJ1-1,many,.,TRBV2,CASSQNTEAFF,TGTGCCAGCAGCCAGAACACTGAAGCTTTCTTT
TRBJ2-2,.,TRBD1,TRBV2,CASTTGTGGIGELFF,TGTGCCAGCACGACCGGGACAGGGGGTATCGGGGAGCTGTTTTTT
TRBJ2-5,.,TRBD2,TRBV28,CASSLSTSGMAQYF,TGTGCCAGCAGTTTGTCGACTAGCGGGATGGCCCAGTACTTC
TRBJ2-1,.,.,TRBV19,CASSMQREQFF,TGTGCCAGTAGTATGCAGCGTGAGCAGTTCTTC
TRBJ2-7,.,.,TRBV28,CASSQASYEQYF,TGTGCCAGCAGCCAGGCCAGCTACGAGCAGTACTTC